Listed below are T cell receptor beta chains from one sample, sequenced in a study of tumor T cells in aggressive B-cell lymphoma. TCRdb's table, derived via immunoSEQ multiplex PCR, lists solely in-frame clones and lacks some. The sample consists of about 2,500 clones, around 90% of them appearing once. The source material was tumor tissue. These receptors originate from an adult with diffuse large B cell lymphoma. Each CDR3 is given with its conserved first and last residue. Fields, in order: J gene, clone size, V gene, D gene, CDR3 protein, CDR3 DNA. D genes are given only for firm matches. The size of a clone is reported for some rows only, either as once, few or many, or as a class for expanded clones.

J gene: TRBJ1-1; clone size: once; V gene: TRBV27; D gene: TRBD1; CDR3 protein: CASRPQGALTEAFF; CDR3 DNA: TGTGCCAGCAGACCCCAGGGGGCGCTCACTGAAGCTTTCTTT
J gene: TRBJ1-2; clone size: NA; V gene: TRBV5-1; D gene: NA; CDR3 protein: CASSTGDNYGYTF; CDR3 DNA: TGCGCCAGCAGCACTGGAGATAACTATGGCTACACCTTC
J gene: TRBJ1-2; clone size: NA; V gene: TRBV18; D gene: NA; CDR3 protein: CASSHTENYGYTF; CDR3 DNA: TGTGCCAGCTCTCACACAGAGAACTATGGCTACACCTTC
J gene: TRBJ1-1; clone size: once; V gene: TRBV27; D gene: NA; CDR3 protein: CASGRDFGEAFF; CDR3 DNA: TGTGCCAGCGGGAGGGATTTCGGTGAAGCTTTCTTT
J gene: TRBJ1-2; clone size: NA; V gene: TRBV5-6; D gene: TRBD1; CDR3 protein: CASSYGTGGGYTF; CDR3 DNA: TGTGCCAGCAGCTACGGGACAGGGGGAGGCTACACCTTC
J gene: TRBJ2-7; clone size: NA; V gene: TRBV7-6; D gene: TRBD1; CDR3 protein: CASSSGTGSSYEQYF; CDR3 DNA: TGTGCCAGCAGTTCCGGGACAGGGAGCTCCTACGAGCAGTACTTC
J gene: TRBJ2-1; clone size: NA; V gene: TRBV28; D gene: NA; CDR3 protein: CASISQGDNEQFF; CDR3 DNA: TGTGCCAGCATCAGCCAGGGCGACAATGAGCAGTTCTTC
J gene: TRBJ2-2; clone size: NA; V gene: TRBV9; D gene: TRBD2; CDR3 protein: CASSAPGLAGGGTGELFF; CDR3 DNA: TGTGCCAGCAGCGCTCCGGGACTAGCGGGAGGAGGCACCGGGGAGCTGTTTTTT
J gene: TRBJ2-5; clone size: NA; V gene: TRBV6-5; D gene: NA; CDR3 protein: CASSWTSQETQYF; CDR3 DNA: TGTGCCAGCAGTTGGACATCCCAAGAGACCCAGTACTTC
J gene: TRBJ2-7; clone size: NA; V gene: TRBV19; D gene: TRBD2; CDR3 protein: CASSITSGVVYEQYF; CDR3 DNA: TGTGCCAGTAGTATCACTAGCGGGGTTGTCTACGAGCAGTACTTC
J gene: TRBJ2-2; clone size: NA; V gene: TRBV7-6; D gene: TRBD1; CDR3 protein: CASSLPGTGRAGELFF; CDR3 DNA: TGTGCCAGCAGCCTACCCGGGACAGGGAGGGCCGGGGAGCTGTTTTTT
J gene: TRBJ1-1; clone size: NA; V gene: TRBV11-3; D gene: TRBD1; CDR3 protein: CASSLNDRGPEAFF; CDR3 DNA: TGTGCCAGCAGCTTAAATGACAGGGGACCTGAAGCTTTCTTT
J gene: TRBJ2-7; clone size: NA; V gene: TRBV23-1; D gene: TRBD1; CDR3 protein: CASSPTLRQGRTYEQYF; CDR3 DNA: TGCGCCAGCAGTCCTACCCTTAGACAGGGAAGGACCTACGAGCAGTACTTC
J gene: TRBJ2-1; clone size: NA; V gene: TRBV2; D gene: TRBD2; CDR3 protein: CASRYLSGGASNNEQFF; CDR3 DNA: TGTGCCAGCAGGTACCTTAGCGGGGGGGCCTCGAACAATGAGCAGTTCTTC
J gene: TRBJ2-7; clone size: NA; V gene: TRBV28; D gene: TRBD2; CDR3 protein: CASSLWKREGLNEQYF; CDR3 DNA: TGTGCCAGCAGTTTATGGAAGCGGGAGGGCCTAAACGAGCAGTACTTC
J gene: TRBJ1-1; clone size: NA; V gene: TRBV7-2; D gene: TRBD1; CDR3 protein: CASSSQGAQNTEAFF; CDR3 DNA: TGTGCCAGCAGCTCACAGGGGGCGCAGAACACTGAAGCTTTCTTT
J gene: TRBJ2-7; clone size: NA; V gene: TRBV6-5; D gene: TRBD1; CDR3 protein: CASSQDRGYEQYF; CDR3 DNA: TGTGCCAGCAGCCAGGACAGGGGATACGAGCAGTACTTC
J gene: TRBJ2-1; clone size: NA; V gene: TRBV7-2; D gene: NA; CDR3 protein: CASSLQGPVGEQFF; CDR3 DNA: TGTGCCAGCAGCCTACAGGGTCCCGTTGGCGAGCAGTTCTTC
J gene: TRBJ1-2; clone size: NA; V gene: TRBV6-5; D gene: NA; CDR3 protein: CASSLALHYGYTF; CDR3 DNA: TGTGCCAGCAGCCTTGCACTACACTATGGCTACACCTTC
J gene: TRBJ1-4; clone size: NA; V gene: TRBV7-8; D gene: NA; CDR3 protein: CASSLNGGDQKLFF; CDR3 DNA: TGTGCCAGCAGCTTAAATGGAGGGGATCAAAAACTGTTTTTT
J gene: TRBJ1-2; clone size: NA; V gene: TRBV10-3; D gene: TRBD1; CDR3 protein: CATNQAGTGNGYTF; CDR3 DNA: TGTGCCACCAACCAAGCCGGGACAGGGAATGGCTACACCTTC
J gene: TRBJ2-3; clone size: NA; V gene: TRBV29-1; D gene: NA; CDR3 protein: CSVVRVGDTQYF; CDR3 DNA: TGCAGCGTTGTCAGGGTTGGGGATACGCAGTATTTT
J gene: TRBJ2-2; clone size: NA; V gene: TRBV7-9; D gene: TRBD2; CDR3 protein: CASSHPSGGVSGELFF; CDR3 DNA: TGTGCCAGCAGCCACCCAAGCGGGGGGGTGTCCGGGGAGCTGTTTTTT
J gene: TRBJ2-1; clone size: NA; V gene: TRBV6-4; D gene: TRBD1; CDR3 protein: CASSEGDRGRLVEQFF; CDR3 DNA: TGTGCCAGCAGCGAAGGGGACAGGGGGCGCTTGGTTGAGCAGTTCTTC